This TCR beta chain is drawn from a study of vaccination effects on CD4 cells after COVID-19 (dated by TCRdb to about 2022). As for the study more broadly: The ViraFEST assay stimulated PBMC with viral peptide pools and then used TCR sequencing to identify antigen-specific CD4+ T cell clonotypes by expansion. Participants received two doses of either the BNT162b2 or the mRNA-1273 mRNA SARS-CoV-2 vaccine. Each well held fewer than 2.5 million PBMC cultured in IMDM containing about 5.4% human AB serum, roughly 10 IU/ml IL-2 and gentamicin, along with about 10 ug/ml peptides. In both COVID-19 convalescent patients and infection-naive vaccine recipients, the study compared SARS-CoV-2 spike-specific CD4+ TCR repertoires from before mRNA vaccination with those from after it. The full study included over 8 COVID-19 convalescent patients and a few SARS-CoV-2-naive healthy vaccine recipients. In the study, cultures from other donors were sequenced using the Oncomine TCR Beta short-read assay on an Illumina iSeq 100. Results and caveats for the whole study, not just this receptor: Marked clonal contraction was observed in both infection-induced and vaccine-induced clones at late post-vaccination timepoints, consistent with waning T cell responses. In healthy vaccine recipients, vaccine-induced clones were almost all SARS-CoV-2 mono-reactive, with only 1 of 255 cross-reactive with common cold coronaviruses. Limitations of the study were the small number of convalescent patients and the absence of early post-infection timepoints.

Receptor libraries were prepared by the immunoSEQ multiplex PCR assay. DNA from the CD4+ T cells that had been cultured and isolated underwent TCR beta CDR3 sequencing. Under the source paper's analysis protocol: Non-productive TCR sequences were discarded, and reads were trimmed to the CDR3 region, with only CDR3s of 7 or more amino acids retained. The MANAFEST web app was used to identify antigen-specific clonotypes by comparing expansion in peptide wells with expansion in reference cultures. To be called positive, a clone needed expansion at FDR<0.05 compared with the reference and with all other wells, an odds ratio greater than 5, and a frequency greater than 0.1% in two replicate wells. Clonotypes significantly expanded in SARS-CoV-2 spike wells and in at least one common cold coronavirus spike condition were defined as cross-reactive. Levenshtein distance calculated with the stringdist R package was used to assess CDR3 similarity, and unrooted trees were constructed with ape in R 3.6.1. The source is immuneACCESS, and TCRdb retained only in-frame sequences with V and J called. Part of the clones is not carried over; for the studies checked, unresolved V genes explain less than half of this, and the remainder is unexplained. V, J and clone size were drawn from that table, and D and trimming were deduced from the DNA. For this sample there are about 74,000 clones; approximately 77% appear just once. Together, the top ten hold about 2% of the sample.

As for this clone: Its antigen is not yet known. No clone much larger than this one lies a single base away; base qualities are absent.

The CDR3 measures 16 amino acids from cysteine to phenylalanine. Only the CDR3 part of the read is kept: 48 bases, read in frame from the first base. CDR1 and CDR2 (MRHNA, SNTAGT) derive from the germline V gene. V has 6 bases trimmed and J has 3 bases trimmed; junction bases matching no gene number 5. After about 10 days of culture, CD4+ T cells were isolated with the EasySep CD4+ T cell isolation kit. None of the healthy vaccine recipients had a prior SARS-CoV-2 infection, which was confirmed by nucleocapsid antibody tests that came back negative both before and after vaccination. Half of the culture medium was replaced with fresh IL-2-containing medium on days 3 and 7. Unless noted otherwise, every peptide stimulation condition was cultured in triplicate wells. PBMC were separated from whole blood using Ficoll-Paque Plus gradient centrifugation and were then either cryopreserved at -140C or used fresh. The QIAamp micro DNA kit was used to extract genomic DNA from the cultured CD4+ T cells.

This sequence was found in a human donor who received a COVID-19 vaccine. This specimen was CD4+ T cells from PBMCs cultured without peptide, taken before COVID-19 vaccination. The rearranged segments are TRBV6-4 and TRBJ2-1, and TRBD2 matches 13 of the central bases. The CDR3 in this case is CASSRTSGGSYNEQFF. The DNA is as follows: TGTGCCAGCAGCCGGACTAGCGGGGGTAGCTACAATGAGCAGTTCTTC.